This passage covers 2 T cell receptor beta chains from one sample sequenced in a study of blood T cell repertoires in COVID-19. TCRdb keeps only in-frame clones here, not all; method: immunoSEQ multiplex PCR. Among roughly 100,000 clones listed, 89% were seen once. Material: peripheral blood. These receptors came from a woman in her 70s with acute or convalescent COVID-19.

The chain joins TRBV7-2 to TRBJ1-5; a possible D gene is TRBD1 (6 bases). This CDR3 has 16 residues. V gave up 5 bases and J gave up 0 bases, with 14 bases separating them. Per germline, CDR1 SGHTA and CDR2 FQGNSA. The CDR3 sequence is CASSRAGTSSNQPQHF. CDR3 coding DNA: TGTGCCAGCAGCCGGGCCGGGACAAGTAGCAATCAGCCCCAGCATTTT.

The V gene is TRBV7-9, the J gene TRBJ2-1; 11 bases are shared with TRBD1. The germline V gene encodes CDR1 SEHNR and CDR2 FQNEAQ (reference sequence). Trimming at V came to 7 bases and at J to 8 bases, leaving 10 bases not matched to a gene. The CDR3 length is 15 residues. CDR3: CASNFQDRGRHEQFF. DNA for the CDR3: TGTGCCAGCAACTTTCAGGACAGGGGGCGTCATGAGCAGTTCTTC.